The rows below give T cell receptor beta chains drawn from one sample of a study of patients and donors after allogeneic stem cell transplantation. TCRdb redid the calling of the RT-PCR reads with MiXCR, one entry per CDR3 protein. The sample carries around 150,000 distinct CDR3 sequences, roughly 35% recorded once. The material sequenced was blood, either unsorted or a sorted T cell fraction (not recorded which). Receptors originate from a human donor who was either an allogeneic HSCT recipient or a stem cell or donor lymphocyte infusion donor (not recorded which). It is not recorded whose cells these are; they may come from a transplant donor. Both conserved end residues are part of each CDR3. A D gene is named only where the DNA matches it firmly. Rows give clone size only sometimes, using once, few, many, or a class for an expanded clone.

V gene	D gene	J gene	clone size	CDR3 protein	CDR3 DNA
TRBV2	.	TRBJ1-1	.	CASLPQLGNTEAFF	TGTGCCAGCCTGCCCCAGTTAGGGAACACTGAAGCTTTCTTT
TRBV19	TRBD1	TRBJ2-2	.	CASRGPTGVDTGELFF	TGTGCCAGTAGGGGCCCGACAGGGGTTGACACCGGGGAGCTGTTTTTT
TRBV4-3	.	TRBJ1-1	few	CASSQDPGLAEAFF	TGCGCCAGCAGCCAAGATCCGGGGCTAGCTGAAGCTTTCTTT
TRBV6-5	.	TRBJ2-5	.	CASSYSPETQYF	TGTGCCAGCAGTTACTCTCCGGAGACCCAGTACTTC
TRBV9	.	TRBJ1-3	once	CASSGTGNSGNTIYF	TGTGCCAGCAGCGGTACAGGGAATTCAGGAAACACCATATATTTT
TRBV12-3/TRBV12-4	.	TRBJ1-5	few	CASSLDAGGAGSQPQHF	TGTGCCAGCAGTTTAGACGCGGGTGGGGCAGGCAGTCAGCCCCAGCATTTT
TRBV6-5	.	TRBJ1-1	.	CASIPGGGLRPEAFF	TGTGCCAGCATCCCCGGCGGGGGGCTTCGGCCTGAAGCTTTCTTT
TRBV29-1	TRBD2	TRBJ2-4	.	CSVELGGKNIQYF	TGCAGCGTTGAACTGGGAGGGAAAAACATTCAGTACTTC
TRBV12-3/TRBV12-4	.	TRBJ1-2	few	CASSPPSLDSFSYYGYTF	TGTGCCAGCAGCCCCCCGTCCTTGGACAGTTTCTCTTACTATGGCTACACCTTC
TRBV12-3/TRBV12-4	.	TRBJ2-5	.	CASKPGINLAGSQETQYF	TGTGCCAGCAAGCCCGGGATCAACTTGGCTGGATCCCAAGAGACCCAGTACTTC
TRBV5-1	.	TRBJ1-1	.	CASSLGTAGTEAFF	TGCGCCAGCAGCTTGGGGACAGCAGGCACTGAAGCTTTCTTT
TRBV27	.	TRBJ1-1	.	CASSRERGTGNTEAFF	TGTGCCAGCAGTCGGGAGAGAGGGACTGGGAACACTGAAGCTTTCTTT
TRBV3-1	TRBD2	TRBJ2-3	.	CASSRRLAGTTDTQYF	TGTGCCAGCAGCCGCCGACTAGCGGGAACCACAGATACGCAGTATTTT
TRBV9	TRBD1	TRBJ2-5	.	CASSVAPGGQETQYF	TGTGCCAGCAGCGTAGCCCCAGGGGGACAAGAGACCCAGTACTTC
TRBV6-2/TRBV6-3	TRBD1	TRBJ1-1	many	CASSFGQGQRMNTEAFF	TGTGCCAGCAGTTTCGGACAGGGGCAAAGGATGAACACTGAAGCTTTCTTT
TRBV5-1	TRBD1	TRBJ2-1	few	CASSWDSWSSYNEQFF	TGCGCCAGCAGCTGGGACAGCTGGAGCTCCTACAATGAGCAGTTCTTC
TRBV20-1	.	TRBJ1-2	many	CSAGRFYGYTF	TGCAGTGCCGGACGGTTCTATGGCTACACCTTC
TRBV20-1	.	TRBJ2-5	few	CSALRGGETQYF	TGCAGTGCTCTTCGGGGAGGAGAGACCCAGTACTTC
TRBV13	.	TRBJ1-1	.	CASSLSYGTNTEAFF	TGTGCCAGCAGCTTAAGTTATGGCACGAACACTGAAGCTTTCTTT
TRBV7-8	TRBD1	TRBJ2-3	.	CASSLEGDRGQFTDTQYF	TGTGCCAGCAGCTTAGAGGGAGACAGGGGTCAATTCACAGATACGCAGTATTTT
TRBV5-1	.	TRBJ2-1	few	CASSPPGGLSYNEQFF	TGCGCCAGCAGCCCGCCGGGGGGCCTATCCTACAATGAGCAGTTCTTC
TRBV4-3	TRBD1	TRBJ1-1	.	CASSQDAPGQANTEAFF	TGCGCCAGCAGCCAAGATGCTCCGGGACAGGCTAACACTGAAGCTTTCTTT
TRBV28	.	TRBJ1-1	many	CASSPPGADTEAFF	TGTGCCAGCAGTCCCCCCGGGGCGGACACTGAAGCTTTCTTT
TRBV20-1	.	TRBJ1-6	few	CSALGQFGDSPLHF	TGCAGTGCTCTCGGACAGTTCGGGGATTCACCCCTCCACTTT
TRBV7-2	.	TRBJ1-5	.	CASSSIPVGDRGNQPQHF	TGTGCCAGCAGCTCAATACCTGTCGGAGACCGGGGCAATCAGCCCCAGCATTTT
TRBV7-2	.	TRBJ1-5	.	CASSLGQEGQPQHF	TGTGCCAGCAGCTTAGGCCAGGAGGGACAGCCCCAGCATTTT
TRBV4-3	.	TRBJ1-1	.	CASSPKLLQGGTEAFF	TGCGCCAGCAGCCCCAAGCTTTTACAGGGCGGGACTGAAGCTTTCTTT
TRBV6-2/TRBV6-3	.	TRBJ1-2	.	CASSSLRDISGDYGYTF	TGTGCCAGCAGTTCACTAAGAGATATCTCGGGCGACTATGGCTACACCTTC
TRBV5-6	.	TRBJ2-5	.	CASSYDIKETQYF	TGTGCCAGCAGCTACGATATTAAAGAGACCCAGTACTTC
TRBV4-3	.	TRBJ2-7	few	CASSPIGGSEQYF	TGCGCCAGCAGCCCCATTGGGGGCTCCGAGCAGTACTTC
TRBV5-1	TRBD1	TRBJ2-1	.	CASSVGQGADEQFF	TGCGCCAGCAGCGTGGGACAGGGGGCTGATGAGCAGTTCTTC
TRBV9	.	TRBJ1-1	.	CASSGTRNTEAFF	TGTGCCAGCAGCGGAACGAGGAACACTGAAGCTTTCTTT
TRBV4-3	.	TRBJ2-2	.	CASSQGQNTGELFF	TGCGCCAGCAGCCAAGGACAGAACACCGGGGAGCTGTTTTTT
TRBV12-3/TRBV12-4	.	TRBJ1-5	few	CASSFGQLNQPQHF	TGTGCCAGCAGTTTCGGACAGCTCAATCAGCCCCAGCATTTT
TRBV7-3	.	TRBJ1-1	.	CASSLQGGGNTEAFF	TGTGCCAGCAGCTTGCAAGGAGGAGGGAACACTGAAGCTTTCTTT
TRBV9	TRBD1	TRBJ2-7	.	CASSPRTGSGYEQYF	TGTGCCAGCAGCCCCCGGACAGGGAGCGGGTACGAGCAGTACTTC
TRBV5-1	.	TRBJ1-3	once	CASSLVGLDWRNTIYF	TGCGCCAGCAGCTTGGTTGGTCTTGATTGGCGAAACACCATATATTTT
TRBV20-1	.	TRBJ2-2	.	CSARTAVGTGELFF	TGCAGTGCCCGGACCGCGGTTGGCACCGGGGAGCTGTTTTTT
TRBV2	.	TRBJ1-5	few	CASSGTGQQSNQPQHF	TGTGCCAGCAGTGGAACCGGACAGCAAAGCAATCAGCCCCAGCATTTT
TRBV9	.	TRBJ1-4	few	CASSAGTTATNEKLFF	TGTGCCAGCAGCGCAGGGACAACTGCAACTAATGAAAAACTGTTTTTT
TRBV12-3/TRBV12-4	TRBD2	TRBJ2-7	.	CASSLRGGQLSYEQYF	TGTGCCAGCAGTTTGCGGGGGGGACAACTTTCCTACGAGCAGTACTTC